The rows below give T cell receptor beta chains drawn from one sample of a study of regulatory T cells in long-lasting Graves disease. TCRdb re-called the multiplex PCR reads with MiXCR, one entry per CDR3 protein. The sample records under 800,000 distinct CDR3 sequences, 15% to 20% being singletons. The same data also went into a second study, on T cells in Graves' hyperthyroidism and ophthalmopathy.

Sequences were derived from peripheral blood mononuclear cells (PBMCs), sampled at new diagnosis, from a patient treated with antithyroid drugs. These receptors were collected from a woman aged 25 to 45 with Graves disease. Both conserved end residues are part of each CDR3. Fields, in order: V gene, CDR3 protein.

V: TRBV20-1
CDR3: CSATTLQGEDTGELFF

V: TRBV11-3
CDR3: CASSISGSNWDEQFF

V: TRBV7-9
CDR3: CASSSRQGIGYEQYF

V: TRBV3-1
CDR3: CASSQGGDEQFF

V: TRBV30
CDR3: CAWRKLNTEAFF

V: TRBV18
CDR3: CASSSMDRGFFNEQFF

V: TRBV7-9
CDR3: CASSYDRWRGYTF

V: TRBV30
CDR3: CAWSESPGGVGTSGNGYEQFF

V: TRBV3-1
CDR3: CASSQVGGSSEAFF

V: TRBV3-1
CDR3: CASSALADEQFF

V: TRBV20-1
CDR3: CSASQGGLLGYTF

V: TRBV24-1
CDR3: CATSDWTSGSRETQYF

V: TRBV27
CDR3: CASLDSPNSPLHF

V: TRBV19
CDR3: CASSMLGATTDTQYF

V: TRBV5-1
CDR3: CASGSGQHPAETQYF

V: TRBV10-3
CDR3: CAISTVTGSQLSGANVLTF

V: TRBV12-3/TRBV12-4
CDR3: CASSQGLAGAADTQYF

V: TRBV6-2/TRBV6-3
CDR3: CASRHPGSTYEQYF

V: TRBV13
CDR3: CASTSLGQVAYNEQFF

V: TRBV7-2
CDR3: CASSLEAFLEQYF

V: TRBV5-6
CDR3: CASSLGSGTATYEQYF

V: TRBV7-2
CDR3: CASSLVRTVNEKLFF

V: TRBV12-3/TRBV12-4
CDR3: CASSRDISVAGELFF

V: TRBV7-9
CDR3: CASSPDRGSNSPLHF

V: TRBV12-3/TRBV12-4
CDR3: CASSSGVLGPQHF

V: TRBV3-1
CDR3: CASRPTGLAGWNEQFF

V: TRBV18
CDR3: CASSPPAGETQYF

V: TRBV19
CDR3: CASSIPPPQGNTGELFF

V: TRBV2
CDR3: CASSARLLNGYTF

V: TRBV5-1
CDR3: CASTSTYNEQFF

V: TRBV28
CDR3: CASSRLLQAFF

V: TRBV6-5
CDR3: CASSYSKGHEQFF

V: TRBV24-1
CDR3: CATSVGPSGNYNEQFF

V: TRBV3-1
CDR3: CASSQEAGVYYEQYF

V: TRBV28
CDR3: CASSYTSGARTYEQYF

V: TRBV29-1
CDR3: CSVGGPGGPLGYEQYF

V: TRBV2
CDR3: CASSGAVNTEAFF